This record concerns one T cell receptor (beta chain) sequence. This clonotype was observed many times. Its cognate antigen has yet to be identified. Base quality data are lacking; no much larger clone is found one base away. The sample's treatment or condition label is to be understood as: in vitro stimulation with specific CMV peptide epitopes to enrich CMV-specific T cells. The sample belongs to a study of T cell repertoires in cytomegalovirus infection (dated by TCRdb to the late 2010s). At the level of the whole study: Alongside well-studied HLA-B-restricted epitopes, the peptide stimulations were aimed at recently identified HLA-C-restricted CMV epitopes, whose presentation resists viral immunomodulation. Donor HLA type was relevant to the analysis, because carriage of CMV infection together with the matching HLA type was indicated by public TCR beta signatures. Paper-wide results and their limitations: The ex vivo response was dominated by HLA-C-restricted CMV-specific TCR beta clonotypes, which also provided the single most frequent clonotype in two of eight donors. Carriers of CMV infection plus the relevant HLA type were discriminated by the cumulative frequency of public TCR beta family members in the study cohort and in an independent roughly 320-donor cohort.

The CDR3 runs 16 amino acids, cysteine and phenylalanine included. Left in the record is the CDR3 DNA by itself, 48 bases read in frame from the first base. The trim is 2 bases for V and 2 bases for J, with a gap of 13 bases between the germline ends. Via the germline V gene (reference sequence), CDR1 is SEHNR and CDR2 FQNEAQ. The listed sequencing device is Illumina HiSeq 1500. Starting from the raw public reads, TCRdb applied fastp trimming at Q25, assembled clones with MiXCR and retained in-frame beta chains. Each entry is one CDR3 protein sequence, shown with its most common DNA and genes. Present in this sample are around 800,000 distinct CDR3 sequences, approximately 32% of which were seen just once. The ten largest clonotypes hold around 12% of the sample.

This specimen was cultured CD8+ T cells from PBMCs, taken from culture after CMV antigen stimulation. The clonotype was recovered from a human donor in good health (CMV status not recorded). Some clones in this sample may be carry-over from other donors' samples. The chain couples TRBV7-9 to TRBJ2-1; there is no confident call for the D gene. DNA sequence: TGTGCCAGCAGCTTACGGTCGAGCGTTCCCTACAATGAGCAGTTCTTC. It is translated as CASSLRSSVPYNEQFF.